Shown below are 21 T cell receptor beta chains from a single sample sequenced in a study of glioma-infiltrating T cells after dendritic cell vaccination. Sequencing was performed with immunoSEQ multiplex PCR; in TCRdb, only in-frame clones are kept and a portion is missing. The sample includes roughly 60,000 clones, 86% seen only once; the top ten take 9.5% to 13%. As for time point: after dendritic cell vaccination, including at tumor progression/relapse. The starting material was blood, obtained after dendritic cell vaccination. Receptors were obtained from a human donor with glioblastoma.

This clone appeared a single time. CDR3 loop: CASSQFPVGAGDNEQFF. In DNA form, the CDR3 reads TGCGCCAGCAGCCAATTTCCCGTGGGAGCTGGCGACAATGAGCAGTTCTTC. The J gene is TRBJ2-1, the V gene TRBV4-3; D may be TRBD2 (5 bases). The CDR3 is 17 residues long. Germline loops: CDR1 LGHNA, CDR2 YSLEER. Trimming took off 2 bases at V and 5 bases at J, with 19 bases between the two ends.

V and J are TRBV27 and TRBJ1-2, with 7 bases aligning to TRBD1. Germline CDR1 MNHEY, CDR2 SMNVEV (reference sequence). J gave up 7 bases and V 6 bases, and 20 bases lay outside the gene matches. The CDR3 spans 17 residues. In DNA form, the CDR3 reads TGTGCCAGCAGGACTACTGGGGGGACCCAAAACAGGGGTGGCTACACCTTC. Encoded protein: CASRTTGGTQNRGGYTF.

The chain uses TRBV19 and TRBJ2-5, with 7 bases aligning to TRBD1. Germline V lookup: CDR1 LNHDA, CDR2 SQIVND (reference sequence). V trimming: 1 base; J trimming: 1 base; junction bases outside the gene matches: 3. The CDR3 covers 15 residues. CDR3 protein: CASSIGNRGQETQYF. CDR3 nucleotides: TGTGCCAGTAGTATAGGGAACAGGGGCCAAGAGACCCAGTACTTC.

This clone was detected a few times. This chain's CDR3 is CASSIVPGSTDTQYF. The CDR3 DNA is TGTGCCAGTAGTATAGTTCCGGGTAGCACAGATACGCAGTATTTT. V is TRBV19 and J is TRBJ2-3; no clear D. V was trimmed by 1 base and J by 0 bases, leaving 8 bases between them. Germline CDR1 is LNHDA and CDR2 is SQIVND (reference sequence). The CDR3 totals 15 residues.

Concerning this clone itself: A read error may produce the germline difference seen at one junction end. J is TRBJ2-5 and V is TRBV11-1; maybe TRBD2 (6 bases). Germline V CDR1 and CDR2: SGHAT, FQDESV (reference sequence). CDR3 length equals 15 residues. The CDR3 loop reads CASRLATRGQETQYF. The DNA for the CDR3 is TGTGCCAGCAGGTTAGCCACGCGGGGTCAGGAGACCCAGTACTTC.

The chain combines TRBV6-5 with TRBJ2-5; 7 bases fit TRBD1. The end of the DNA is better explained by TRBJ2-7, so the J call may be wrong. The CDR3 length is 14 residues. The germline V gene has CDR1 MNHEY and CDR2 SVGAGI. The CDR3 reads CASSTPGGAHEQYF. CDR3 DNA sequence: TGTGCCAGCAGTACCCCAGGGGGAGCCCACGAGCAGTACTTC.

The chain has TRBV25-1 and TRBJ1-6; 8 bases map to TRBD1. The CDR3 covers 14 residues. With 4 bases clipped from V and 7 bases from J, the junction kept 3 bases outside the gene matches. Germline CDR1 MGHDK, CDR2 SYGVNS. The CDR3, as DNA: TGTGCCAGCAGTGGAACAGGGGGGAATTCACCCCTCCACTTT. This encodes CASSGTGGNSPLHF. The entire variable domain, with the rest obtained from reference TRBV25-1 and TRBJ1-6, is as follows: EADIYQTPRYLVIGTGKKITLECSQTMGHDKMYWYQQDPGMELHLIHYSYGVNSTEKGDLSSESTVSRIRTEHFPLTLESARPSHTSQYLCASSGTGGNSPLHFGNGTRLTVT.

This chain uses TRBV18 with TRBJ1-2; D may be TRBD1 (5 bases). The CDR3 length is 11 residues. V was trimmed by 8 bases and J by 4 bases, leaving 8 bases between them. Germline CDR1 KGHSH, CDR2 LQKENI. CDR3 amino acids: CASGHIYGYTF. For the CDR3, the DNA is TGTGCCAGCGGACACATCTATGGCTACACCTTC.

The chain joins TRBV7-9 to TRBJ2-7; no reliable D call. Germline V gene lookup returns CDR1 SEHNR and CDR2 FQNEAQ (reference sequence). There are 11 residues in the CDR3. Trimming took 5 bases from V and 7 from J, leaving 9 bases between them. CDR3 sequence: CASSAKEEQYF. The CDR3 DNA sequence: TGTGCCAGCAGCGCCAAGGAGGAGCAGTACTTC.

The rearrangement links TRBV9 to TRBJ2-3, with 12 nucleotides matching TRBD2. CDR3 length: 17 residues. The V gene end was trimmed by 0 bases and the J gene end by 4 bases; junction bases not matched to a gene: 6. The germline V gene has CDR1 SGDLS and CDR2 YYNGEE. CDR3 in amino acids: CASSVGRASGGADTQYF. For the CDR3, the DNA is TGTGCCAGCAGCGTAGGAAGGGCTAGCGGGGGGGCAGATACGCAGTATTTT.

Comment on this clone: Other nucleotide sequences from this sample produce the same CDR3. V is TRBV6-6 and J is TRBJ1-5; the D is unclear. The germline V gene has CDR1 MNHNY and CDR2 SVGAGI (reference sequence). This CDR3 is 15 amino acids long. V was clipped by 6 bases and J by 6 bases, with 18 bases between them. CDR3 protein: CASSLPGLGSQPQHF. In DNA form, the CDR3 reads TGTGCCAGCAGCCTACCGGGTTTGGGTAGTCAGCCCCAGCATTTT.

This chain connects TRBV5-6 to TRBJ2-7; 13 positions match TRBD2. Germline assignment: CDR1 SGHDT and CDR2 YYEEEE. The CDR3 runs to 16 residues. The trim removed 1 base at V and 2 bases at J, leaving 3 bases unmatched. The CDR3 nucleotides are TGTGCCAGCAGCTTGTGGGGACTAGCGGGAACCTACGAGCAGTACTTC. The encoded protein is CASSLWGLAGTYEQYF.

The V gene is TRBV25-1, the J gene TRBJ2-5; D gene uncertain. The length of the CDR3 is 10 residues. V lost 6 bases to trimming and J lost 4 bases, with 3 bases between them. Germline values: CDR1 MGHDK, CDR2 SYGVNS. The CDR3: CASSGETQYF. DNA for the CDR3: TGTGCCAGCAGCGGAGAGACCCAGTACTTC.

This sequence joins TRBV4-1 and TRBJ1-5; D gene ambiguous. CDR1 is MGHRA, CDR2 YSYEKL, per germline. V shed 5 bases and J shed 4 bases, with 15 bases lying between them. The CDR3 is 15 amino acids. In nucleotides, the CDR3 is TGCGCCAGCAGCGCGAAAGAGGGTGGGAATCAGCCCCAGCATTTT. Protein sequence: CASSAKEGGNQPQHF.

The chain links TRBV9 to TRBJ1-1; maybe TRBD1 (5 bases). V was trimmed by 3 bases and J by 0 bases, leaving 9 bases between them. CDR1 and CDR2 (germline): SGDLS, YYNGEE. The CDR3 extends over 14 amino acids. For the CDR3, the DNA is TGTGCCAGCAGCGAGGGGCCAATGAACACTGAAGCTTTCTTT. Translation gives CASSEGPMNTEAFF.

V and J are TRBV30 and TRBJ1-2; 8 bases fit TRBD1. V lost 2 bases and J lost 4; bases outside the gene matches: 6. The CDR3 length is 14 residues. CDR1 and CDR2 from the germline V gene are GTSNPN and SVGIG (reference sequence). The CDR3 DNA sequence: TGTGCCTGGAGTCGACAGGGGTGGGTCTATGGCTACACCTTC. It specifies CAWSRQGWVYGYTF. The complete variable domain, with remaining parts taken from reference TRBV30 and TRBJ1-2, reads SQTIHQWPATLVQPVGSPLSLECTVEGTSNPNLYWYRQAAGRGLQLLFYSVGIGQISSEVPQNLSASRPQDRQFILSSKKLLLSDSGFYLCAWSRQGWVYGYTFGSGTRLTVV.

In the case of this clone: At one of its ends the junction is not consistent with the germline gene, which may arise from a read error. Distinct nucleotide sequences in the sample also encode this CDR3. The chain combines TRBV28 with TRBJ1-6, with 7 bases identical to TRBD1. The germline V gene encodes CDR1 MDHEN and CDR2 SYDVKM. This CDR3 has 13 amino acids. The CDR3 region is CASSLTGNSPLHF. The DNA for the CDR3 is TGTGCCAGCAGCCTGACAGGGAATTCCCCCCTCCACTTT.

The V and J genes are TRBV6-5 and TRBJ1-1, with D perhaps TRBD1 (6 bases). V was cut by 4 bases and J by 0 bases, with 9 bases left in between. The CDR3 sequence is 14 residues long. Germline CDR1 is MNHEY and CDR2 is SVGAGI. For the CDR3, the DNA is TGTGCCAGCAGTTTTACAGGGCTGAACACTGAAGCTTTCTTT. Its protein product is CASSFTGLNTEAFF.

This rearrangement joins TRBV18 to TRBJ1-6; 7 bases agree with TRBD1. J was trimmed by 7 bases and V by 5 bases; bases with no gene match: 2. Germline V CDR1 and CDR2: KGHSH, LQKENI. The CDR3 consists of 13 residues. Here the CDR3 reads CASSADRNSPLHF. CDR3 bases: TGTGCCAGCTCAGCGGACAGGAATTCACCCCTCCACTTT.

This clone showed up just a few times. This chain links TRBV29-1 with TRBJ2-7; D unresolved. V was cut by 1 base and J by 4 bases, with 11 bases left in between. Germline V gene data show CDR1 as SQVTM and CDR2 as ANQGSEA. The CDR3 consists of 13 residues. In nucleotides, the CDR3 is TGCAGCGTTGAAGTCGGGTCGGGTTACGAGCAGTACTTC. Protein sequence: CSVEVGSGYEQYF.

J is TRBJ1-1 and V is TRBV29-1; 8 bases are shared with TRBD1. CDR1 and CDR2 from the germline V gene are SQVTM and ANQGSEA. Trimming took 7 bases from V and 4 from J; bases not matched to a gene: 5. This CDR3 has 12 residues. In DNA form, the CDR3 reads TGCAGCGCCTCGACAGGGGCCACTGAAGCTTTCTTT. Its translation: CSASTGATEAFF.